Each of the 26 T cell receptor beta chains below was sequenced from the same sample in a study of blood T cell repertoires in COVID-19. Profiled with immunoSEQ multiplex PCR; TCRdb holds only in-frame clones, not every one. The table lists under 250,000 clones, 80% to 95% of them singletons. Sequenced material: peripheral blood. These receptors were collected from a man aged 30-40 years with COVID-19, enrolled during active disease.

This clone has a single count. V gene TRBV9 combines with J gene TRBJ1-6, with a possible D match to TRBD1 (6 bases). The CDR3 length is 15 residues. The germline V gene encodes CDR1 SGDLS and CDR2 YYNGEE. V was clipped by 0 bases and J by 7 bases, with 11 bases between them. The CDR3: CASSVGGTINSPLHF. CDR3 coding DNA: TGTGCCAGCAGCGTAGGGGGGACAATAAATTCACCCCTCCACTTT.

The gene calls are TRBV27 and TRBJ1-2; 10 bases fit TRBD1. Trimming cost V 5 bases and J 6 bases; bases outside gene matches: 12. The CDR3 has 16 amino acids. Germline V gene sequence: CDR1 MNHEY, CDR2 SMNVEV (reference sequence). The CDR3 bases are TGTGCCAGCAGTACCATCCTCGGGGGACAGGGGAATGGCTACACCTTC. Translated, it gives CASSTILGGQGNGYTF.

The rearrangement joins TRBV9 to TRBJ1-2; possibly TRBD1 for D (6 bases). There are 11 residues in the CDR3. V lost 5 bases to trimming and J lost 7 bases, with 9 bases between them. Germline V gives CDR1 SGDLS, CDR2 YYNGEE. The DNA for the CDR3 is TGTGCCAGCAGGGGGGGGCCTGGCTACACCTTC. Translation: CASRGGPGYTF.

This rearrangement joins TRBV5-4 to TRBJ1-2, with D possibly matching TRBD1 (5 bases). The CDR3 length is 15 residues. The V gene's germline CDR1 is SGHNT and CDR2 YYREEE (reference sequence). V lost 0 bases and J 1 base, leaving 10 bases between the germline ends. CDR3: CASSLVGGSNYGYTF. The CDR3 DNA reads as TGTGCCAGCAGCTTGGTCGGGGGAAGTAACTATGGCTACACCTTC.

The chain couples TRBV10-3 to TRBJ2-7, with D perhaps TRBD2 (5 bases). With 2 bases removed from V and 3 bases from J, the gap between germline ends came to 8 bases. Germline CDR1 reads ENHRY; CDR2 reads SYGVKD. CDR3 size: 13 residues. The CDR3 nucleotides read TGTGCCATCAGTGAGGGACTTTACTACGAGCAGTACTTC. Amino acid sequence: CAISEGLYYEQYF.

The J gene is TRBJ1-1, the V gene TRBV6-5; D not resolved. This CDR3 has 14 residues. The V gene lost 2 bases and the J gene lost 0 bases, with 7 bases spanning the gap. Germline-derived CDR1 and CDR2 are MNHEY and SVGAGI. DNA for the CDR3: TGTGCCAGCAGTTACCAGACATTGAACACTGAAGCTTTCTTT. Encoded protein: CASSYQTLNTEAFF.

The V call is TRBV5-3, the J call TRBJ1-1; TRBD1 matches at 10 bases. TRBV5-3 is known as an ORF, though its function is uncertain. Germline trimming cut 3 bases from V and 1 base from J; bases unmatched to any gene: 3. CDR3 length equals 15 residues. This chain's CDR3 is CARSSTGGRNTEAFF. The DNA of the CDR3 is TGTGCCAGAAGCTCGACAGGGGGCCGGAACACTGAAGCTTTCTTT.

This chain uses TRBV6-5 with TRBJ1-2, with 7 bases identical to TRBD1. The germline CDR1 and CDR2 sequences are MNHEY and SVGAGI. V was clipped by 5 bases and J by 0 bases; unmatched bases: 3. The CDR3 is 14 residues long. CDR3 sequence (DNA): TGTGCCAGCAGTAGGGGACAGTCTAACTATGGCTACACCTTC. This gives the protein CASSRGQSNYGYTF.

J is TRBJ1-1 and V is TRBV6-5, with D perhaps TRBD1 (6 bases). V was shortened by 6 bases and J by 3 bases, with 14 bases between the two germline ends. The CDR3 extends over 14 amino acids. Germline values: CDR1 MNHEY, CDR2 SVGAGI. CDR3 nucleotide sequence: TGTGCCAGCAGGGCAGGACAGTACGACACTGAAGCTTTCTTT. Translated: CASRAGQYDTEAFF.

The J gene is TRBJ1-6, the V gene TRBV13; the match to TRBD1 covers 11 bases. The CDR3 runs 17 residues. The V gene end was trimmed by 3 bases and the J gene end by 9 bases; junction bases not matched to a gene: 10. Germline-derived CDR1 and CDR2 are PRHDT and FYEKMQ (reference sequence). This chain's CDR3 is CASSFVGGQGAASPLHF. The CDR3 DNA is TGTGCCAGCAGCTTCGTGGGAGGACAGGGGGCGGCTTCACCCCTCCACTTT. Filled out from reference TRBV13 and TRBJ1-6, the complete variable domain reads AAGVIQSPRHLIKEKRETATLKCYPIPRHDTVYWYQQGPGQDPQFLISFYEKMQSDKGSIPDRFSAQQFSDYHSELNMSSLELGDSALYFCASSFVGGQGAASPLHFGNGTRLTVT.

The rearrangement uses TRBV9 and TRBJ2-5; the match to TRBD2 covers 11 bases. Trimming cost V 2 bases and J 3 bases; bases outside gene matches: 3. The CDR3 spans 15 residues. The germline gives CDR1 SGDLS, CDR2 YYNGEE. The CDR3 loop reads CASSVSGGDEETQYF. The CDR3 DNA reads TGTGCCAGCAGCGTTAGCGGGGGGGATGAAGAGACCCAGTACTTC.

In this sample, this clone turned up once. The V and J genes are TRBV30 and TRBJ1-4; TRBD1 matches 7 bases. The CDR3 loop spans 13 amino acids. Looked up from germline, CDR1 is GTSNPN and CDR2 is SVGIG (reference sequence). V was pared by 1 base and J by 5 bases, with 1 base of the junction left unmatched. CDR3 DNA sequence: TGTGCCTGGAGTGCAGGGGGAAATGAAAAACTGTTTTTT. Encoded protein: CAWSAGGNEKLFF.

The chain recombines TRBV4-1 with TRBJ2-3, with D maybe TRBD2 (5 bases). V shed 3 bases and J shed 0 bases, with 10 bases lying between them. Germline values: CDR1 MGHRA, CDR2 YSYEKL. This CDR3 is 15 amino acids long. The CDR3 sequence is CASSHTAGSTDTQYF. For the CDR3, the DNA is TGCGCCAGCAGCCACACTGCGGGTAGCACAGATACGCAGTATTTT.

The chain couples TRBV27 to TRBJ2-3; 13 bases map to TRBD2. V shed 7 bases, J shed 2 bases, and the junction held 9 bases outside the gene matches. The CDR3 covers 17 residues. Germline CDR1 MNHEY, CDR2 SMNVEV (reference sequence). The CDR3 sequence: CASTGTSGALFTDTQYF. The CDR3 DNA is TGTGCCAGCACCGGGACTAGCGGGGCCCTTTTCACAGATACGCAGTATTTT.

This chain joins TRBV10-3 and TRBJ1-5; D call uncertain. The CDR3 extends over 15 amino acids. V was shortened by 3 bases and J by 0 bases, with 9 bases between the two germline ends. Germline V gives CDR1 ENHRY, CDR2 SYGVKD. The CDR3 DNA reads TGTGCCATCAGTGAATCAGGCTATAGCAATCAGCCCCAGCATTTT. Residues: CAISESGYSNQPQHF.

This clone was seen once. The chain links TRBV6-5 to TRBJ1-1; 8 bases are shared with TRBD1. The CDR3 is made up of 14 amino acids. The V gene's germline CDR1 is MNHEY and CDR2 SVGAGI. Trimming at V came to 4 bases and at J to 1 base, leaving 2 bases not matched to a gene. The CDR3 coding sequence is TGTGCCAGCAGTTTCGGGACAGGGAACACTGAAGCTTTCTTT. It specifies CASSFGTGNTEAFF.

In regard to this clone: This sample also contains other DNA sequences that code for the same CDR3. This chain uses TRBV5-4 with TRBJ2-5, with 13 bases aligning to TRBD2. The CDR3 has 14 amino acids. The J segment lost 2 bases and the V segment lost 7 bases, leaving 2 bases of the junction unmatched. Germline V lookup: CDR1 SGHNT, CDR2 YYREEE (reference sequence). CDR3 protein: CASSLAGGQETQYF. CDR3 DNA: TGTGCCAGCTCACTAGCGGGGGGGCAAGAGACCCAGTACTTC.

This chain joins TRBV5-1 and TRBJ2-5; D not resolved. Germline V lookup: CDR1 SGHRS, CDR2 YFSETQ. The CDR3 consists of 12 residues. V was cut by 5 bases and J by 5 bases, with 10 bases left in between. CDR3 protein: CASRSPGETQYF. The DNA of the CDR3 is TGCGCCAGCAGAAGTCCAGGCGAGACCCAGTACTTC.

This chain joins TRBV5-6 and TRBJ1-5, with TRBD1 matching over 7 bases. V lost 5 bases and J lost 4; bases outside the gene matches: 6. Germline V gives CDR1 SGHDT, CDR2 YYEEEE. CDR3 length equals 14 residues. CDR3 in amino acids: CASRWGQRNQPQHF. DNA of the CDR3: TGTGCCAGCAGATGGGGACAGAGAAATCAGCCCCAGCATTTT.

This chain uses TRBV5-1 with TRBJ1-2, with 8 bases matching TRBD1. This CDR3 comprises 15 residues. Germline V CDR1 and CDR2: SGHRS, YFSETQ. Trimming removed 0 bases from V and 8 bases from J; junction bases left unmatched: 9. CDR3 loop: CASSLGGQVAEGYTF. CDR3 DNA: TGCGCCAGCAGCTTGGGGGGACAGGTTGCGGAGGGCTACACCTTC.

V usage is TRBV4-1 and J usage is TRBJ1-4; 7 bases fit TRBD1. J lost 8 bases, V lost 2 bases, and 8 bases had no gene match. The CDR3 loop spans 15 amino acids. Germline values: CDR1 MGHRA, CDR2 YSYEKL. The CDR3 bases are TGCGCCAGCAGCCAACAAGACAGGGCAGGGGAAAAACTGTTTTTT. Amino acid sequence: CASSQQDRAGEKLFF.

The chain joins TRBV7-9 to TRBJ1-2, with TRBD1 identical over 10 bases. CDR1 is SEHNR and CDR2 is FQNEAQ in the germline V gene (reference sequence). This CDR3 is built from 14 residues. V dropped 5 bases and J dropped 4; count of bases not matched to a gene: 4. CDR3 bases: TGTGCCAGCAGCGAAGACAGGGGGCTCTATGGCTACACCTTC. Its translation: CASSEDRGLYGYTF.

The CDR3 reads CASSLPAGPAQFF. The CDR3 coding sequence is TGTGCCAGCAGTTTACCAGCGGGACCAGCACAGTTCTTC. The chain employs TRBV12-3 or TRBV12-4 and TRBJ2-1; 7 bases fit TRBD2. After removal of 2 bases from V and 13 bases from J, the junction contained 8 bases not matched to a gene. The CDR3 is 13 residues long.

This clone was recorded once. The genes are TRBV10-3 and TRBJ1-2; tentative D call: TRBD1 (5 bases). The CDR3 runs 14 residues. Trimming shortened V by 0 bases and J by 7 bases, and 12 bases separated the two germline ends. Germline V gene lookup returns CDR1 ENHRY and CDR2 SYGVKD. CDR3 protein: CAISESGQAVGYTF. The CDR3 DNA follows: TGTGCCATCAGTGAGTCGGGGCAGGCTGTTGGCTACACCTTC.

This rearrangement joins TRBV6-1 to TRBJ1-1, with D perhaps TRBD1 (6 bases). The CDR3 contains 14 residues. From germline, CDR1 is MNHNS and CDR2 SASEGT. V was trimmed by 0 bases and J by 5 bases, leaving 10 bases between them. The CDR3 spells CASSEATGWTEAFF. In DNA, the CDR3 is TGTGCCAGCAGTGAAGCAACAGGGTGGACTGAAGCTTTCTTT.

V is TRBV2 and J is TRBJ1-2; the match to TRBD1 covers 10 bases. V lost 6 bases to trimming and J lost 5 bases; unmatched junction nucleotides: 6. The CDR3 is made up of 14 amino acids. The germline V gene has CDR1 SNHLY and CDR2 FYNNEI. This CDR3 is CASRTDRGEYGYTF. For the CDR3, the DNA is TGTGCCAGCAGAACGGACAGGGGGGAATATGGCTACACCTTC.